A selection of T cell receptor beta chains follows, all from one sample in a study of human T cells and chemical hapten exposure. TCRdb reprocessed the RACE reads with MiXCR, giving one entry per CDR3 protein. Counted here are about 92,000 distinct CDR3 sequences, 9.5% to 13% occurring once; the ten biggest clones make up more than 0.85%. The specimen was whole blood, collected in connection with sensitization to the hapten diphenylcyclopropenone (DPC). The receptors shown here come from a woman aged 25 to 39 with alopecia areata. Some clones in this sample may be carry-over from other donors' samples. The CDR3 runs from the conserved cysteine through the conserved F or W. A D gene is named only where the DNA matches it firmly. Not all rows give a size; the values are once, few, many and, for expanded clones, a class.

cdr3_nt: TGTGCCAGCAGTGAGACAGGGGGCCGCAATCAGCCCCAGCATTTT; cdr3_aa: CASSETGGRNQPQHF; d_call: TRBD1; j_call: TRBJ1-5; clone_size: few; v_call: TRBV6-1
cdr3_nt: TGTGCCACCAGTGATCCCACTCGGGGCCCGACCGGGGAGCTGTTTTTT; cdr3_aa: CATSDPTRGPTGELFF; d_call: NA; j_call: TRBJ2-2; clone_size: NA; v_call: TRBV24-1
cdr3_nt: TGTGCCAGCAGCTTACGGCAAAATCAGCCCCAGCATTTT; cdr3_aa: CASSLRQNQPQHF; d_call: NA; j_call: TRBJ1-5; clone_size: many; v_call: TRBV7-2
cdr3_nt: TGTGCCAGCAGCCAAGACGGAAATAATTCACCCCTCCACTTT; cdr3_aa: CASSQDGNNSPLHF; d_call: NA; j_call: TRBJ1-6; clone_size: NA; v_call: TRBV7-9
cdr3_nt: TGTGCCAGCAGTTTATCGGTCGGGTTAGAGACCCAGTACTTC; cdr3_aa: CASSLSVGLETQYF; d_call: NA; j_call: TRBJ2-5; clone_size: once; v_call: TRBV27
cdr3_nt: TGTGCCAGCAGTGAAGTAACAAACCTTAGCAATCAGCCCCAGCATTTT; cdr3_aa: CASSEVTNLSNQPQHF; d_call: NA; j_call: TRBJ1-5; clone_size: many; v_call: TRBV6-1
cdr3_nt: TGCAGCGTTGTTATATCGAACACCGGGGAGCTGTTTTTT; cdr3_aa: CSVVISNTGELFF; d_call: NA; j_call: TRBJ2-2; clone_size: NA; v_call: TRBV29-1
cdr3_nt: TGTGCCAGTACCCCATTCCCAGGACAGGGGGCGAACACCGGGGAGCTGTTTTTT; cdr3_aa: CASTPFPGQGANTGELFF; d_call: TRBD1; j_call: TRBJ2-2; clone_size: NA; v_call: TRBV19
cdr3_nt: TGTGCCAGCAGTCCTACCCGACTAGCTTTTCTCCGCGAGCAGTACTTC; cdr3_aa: CASSPTRLAFLREQYF; d_call: TRBD2; j_call: TRBJ2-7; clone_size: NA; v_call: TRBV27
cdr3_nt: TGTGCCAGCAGCACTCCTAGCGGGAGATACTACAATGAGCAGTTCTTC; cdr3_aa: CASSTPSGRYYNEQFF; d_call: TRBD2; j_call: TRBJ2-1; clone_size: few; v_call: TRBV6-5
cdr3_nt: TGTGCCAGCAGCGTCCGGGACAGAAACGCTTTCTTT; cdr3_aa: CASSVRDRNAFF; d_call: TRBD1; j_call: TRBJ1-1; clone_size: many; v_call: TRBV5-5
cdr3_nt: TGTGCCAGCAGCTTATTTGGGACTCACCAGGATACGCAGTATTTT; cdr3_aa: CASSLFGTHQDTQYF; d_call: NA; j_call: TRBJ2-3; clone_size: few; v_call: TRBV5-6
cdr3_nt: TGCGCCAGCAGCTTGCGGAGTCTGGGTACTGAAGCTTTCTTT; cdr3_aa: CASSLRSLGTEAFF; d_call: NA; j_call: TRBJ1-1; clone_size: NA; v_call: TRBV5-1
cdr3_nt: TGTGCCAGCAGCAAAGGTTTAAACAGACAGGTCTATGGCTACACCTTC; cdr3_aa: CASSKGLNRQVYGYTF; d_call: NA; j_call: TRBJ1-2; clone_size: few; v_call: TRBV5-5
cdr3_nt: TGTGCCAGCAGTTACTCGTTCCGCGGGGGGGATGAGCAGTTCTTC; cdr3_aa: CASSYSFRGGDEQFF; d_call: TRBD2; j_call: TRBJ2-1; clone_size: NA; v_call: TRBV6-5
cdr3_nt: TGCAGTGCTAGGCGGGATGATAATCAGCCCCAGCATTTT; cdr3_aa: CSARRDDNQPQHF; d_call: NA; j_call: TRBJ1-5; clone_size: many; v_call: TRBV20-1
cdr3_nt: TGCAGTGCTAGAGAACAATCCGGGACAGGACTTTTTTTAGCCAAAAACATTCAGTACTTC; cdr3_aa: CSAREQSGTGLFLAKNIQYF; d_call: TRBD1; j_call: TRBJ2-4; clone_size: few; v_call: TRBV20-1
cdr3_nt: TGTGCCAGCAGAACGGTCCGGGACAGTGGCCGGGGCGAGCAGTTCTTC; cdr3_aa: CASRTVRDSGRGEQFF; d_call: TRBD1; j_call: TRBJ2-1; clone_size: many; v_call: TRBV11-2
cdr3_nt: TGTGCCAGCAGCCCCCAACGGAGCTCTGGGGCCAACGTCCTGACTTTC; cdr3_aa: CASSPQRSSGANVLTF; d_call: NA; j_call: TRBJ2-6; clone_size: NA; v_call: TRBV7-9
cdr3_nt: TGTGCCAGCAGTTTCGGCTTTACAGGGGATCCCACAGATACGCAGTATTTT; cdr3_aa: CASSFGFTGDPTDTQYF; d_call: TRBD1; j_call: TRBJ2-3; clone_size: NA; v_call: TRBV28
cdr3_nt: TGTGCCAGTATGGACGCCGGGGACACTGAAGCTTTCTTT; cdr3_aa: CASMDAGDTEAFF; d_call: NA; j_call: TRBJ1-1; clone_size: few; v_call: TRBV6-2/TRBV6-3
cdr3_nt: TGTGCCAGCTGCCAGACAAGTACAACTAATGAAAAACTGTTTTTT; cdr3_aa: CASCQTSTTNEKLFF; d_call: NA; j_call: TRBJ1-4; clone_size: NA; v_call: TRBV27
cdr3_nt: TGTGCCAGTACCCCTCACTCTCCGGGACCGGATCAGCCCCAGCATTTT; cdr3_aa: CASTPHSPGPDQPQHF; d_call: NA; j_call: TRBJ1-5; clone_size: many; v_call: TRBV19